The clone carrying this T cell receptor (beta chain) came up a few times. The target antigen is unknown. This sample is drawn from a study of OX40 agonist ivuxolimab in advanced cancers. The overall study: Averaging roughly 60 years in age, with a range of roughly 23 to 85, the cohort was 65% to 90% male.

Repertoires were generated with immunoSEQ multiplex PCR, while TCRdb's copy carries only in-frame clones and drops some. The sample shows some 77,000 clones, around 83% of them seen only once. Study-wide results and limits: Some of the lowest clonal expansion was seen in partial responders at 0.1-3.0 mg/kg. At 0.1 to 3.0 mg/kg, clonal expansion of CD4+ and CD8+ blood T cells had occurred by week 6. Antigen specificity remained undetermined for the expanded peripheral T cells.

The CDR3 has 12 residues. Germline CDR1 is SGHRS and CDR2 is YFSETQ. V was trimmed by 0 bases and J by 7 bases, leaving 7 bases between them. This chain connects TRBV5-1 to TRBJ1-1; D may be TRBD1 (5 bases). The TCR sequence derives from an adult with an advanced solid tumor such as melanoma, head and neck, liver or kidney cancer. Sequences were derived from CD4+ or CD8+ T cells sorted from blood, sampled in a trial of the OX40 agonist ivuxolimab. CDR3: CASSLGQFEAFF. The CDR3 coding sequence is TGCGCCAGCAGCTTGGGACAGTTTGAAGCTTTCTTT.